A selection of T cell receptor beta chains follows, all from one sample in a study of naive and memory T cell subsets. TCRdb ran MiXCR on the UMI-ligation and nested PCR reads and lists one entry per CDR3 protein. The data show approximately 80,000 distinct CDR3 sequences, 9% seen once. Sequenced sample: naive CD8+ T cells from blood. The receptors were sampled from a human donor in good health. Both conserved end residues are part of each CDR3. D genes are given only for firm matches. For some rows the clone size is stated as once, few or many, or as a class when expanded; others skip it.

.	TRBV7-8	.	TRBJ2-4	CASSYGQKNIQYF	TGTGCCAGCAGCTACGGACAGAAAAACATTCAGTACTTC
few	TRBV10-3	TRBD2	TRBJ2-3	CAISESAAGGTDTQYF	TGTGCCATCAGTGAGTCTGCAGCGGGAGGCACAGATACGCAGTATTTT
few	TRBV20-1	.	TRBJ1-5	CSARDGGGQLYQPQHF	TGCAGTGCTAGAGATGGTGGGGGGCAGCTTTACCAGCCCCAGCATTTT
many	TRBV29-1	TRBD1	TRBJ2-7	CSVAGTVAYEQYF	TGCAGCGTTGCCGGGACAGTAGCCTACGAGCAGTACTTC
.	TRBV24-1	.	TRBJ2-1	CATSDPQGLNEQFF	TGTGCCACCAGTGATCCCCAGGGATTAAATGAGCAGTTCTTC
many	TRBV27	.	TRBJ1-1	CASSLRPEATEAFF	TGTGCCAGCAGTTTAAGGCCAGAAGCCACTGAAGCTTTCTTT
many	TRBV29-1	TRBD2	TRBJ2-1	CSVEVGLAGYNEQFF	TGCAGCGTTGAGGTAGGACTAGCGGGCTACAATGAGCAGTTCTTC
few	TRBV7-9	.	TRBJ1-4	CASSFSDDEKLFF	TGTGCCAGCAGCTTTTCCGACGATGAAAAACTGTTTTTT
few	TRBV9	.	TRBJ2-3	CASSVEGVPGIRDTQYF	TGTGCCAGCAGCGTAGAGGGGGTCCCGGGGATTAGGGATACGCAGTATTTT
.	TRBV29-1	TRBD2	TRBJ2-7	CSVAQFETSGGEQYF	TGCAGCGTTGCCCAATTCGAGACTAGCGGGGGGGAGCAGTACTTC
.	TRBV4-3	TRBD2	TRBJ2-3	CASSQVSGRASDTKYF	TGCGCCAGCAGCCAAGTTAGCGGGAGGGCCTCTGATACGAAGTATTTT
.	TRBV25-1	.	TRBJ2-4	CASSDMSGFVQYF	TGTGCCAGCAGTGATATGTCGGGGTTCGTTCAGTACTTC
few	TRBV19	TRBD2	TRBJ2-1	CASTLQTGTNNNEQFF	TGTGCCAGTACACTGCAAACCGGGACTAATAACAATGAGCAGTTCTTC
few	TRBV9	.	TRBJ2-1	CASSADLSGTYNEQFF	TGTGCCAGCAGCGCCGATCTCAGCGGAACCTACAATGAGCAGTTCTTC
few	TRBV5-5	TRBD2	TRBJ2-7	CASSLGLGRGLEQYF	TGTGCCAGCAGCCTTGGACTGGGGAGGGGATTGGAGCAGTACTTC
many	TRBV11-2	.	TRBJ2-1	CASSPVPGSLSSYDEQFF	TGTGCCAGCAGCCCAGTACCCGGGTCCCTGAGCTCCTACGATGAGCAGTTCTTC
.	TRBV10-3	TRBD1	TRBJ1-3	CAISAKQGASGNTIYF	TGTGCCATCTCGGCTAAGCAGGGGGCCTCTGGAAACACCATATATTTT
many	TRBV28	.	TRBJ2-3	CASSRPWVITDTQYF	TGTGCCAGCAGCCGTCCCTGGGTAATCACAGATACGCAGTATTTT
.	TRBV4-1	.	TRBJ2-2	CASGPVGELFF	TGCGCCAGCGGCCCCGTCGGGGAGCTGTTTTTT
.	TRBV9	TRBD2	TRBJ2-5	CASSVAGRPETQYF	TGTGCCAGCAGCGTAGCCGGGAGGCCTGAGACCCAGTACTTC
many	TRBV12-1	.	TRBJ2-3	CASRGPTVYDTDTQYF	TGTGCCAGCAGGGGCCCGACCGTCTACGACACAGATACGCAGTATTTT
few	TRBV7-6	TRBD1	TRBJ2-3	CASTPRIGQGPSFSTDTQYF	TGTGCCAGCACCCCCCGGATCGGACAGGGCCCTTCTTTTAGCACAGATACGCAGTATTTT
.	TRBV12-3/TRBV12-4	.	TRBJ1-5	CASSTRTAQHQHF	TGTGCCAGCAGTACCCGGACGGCCCAACACCAGCATTTT
.	TRBV19	.	TRBJ2-1	CASSMTRATYNEQFF	TGTGCCAGTAGTATGACCAGGGCAACTTACAATGAGCAGTTCTTC
many	TRBV18	.	TRBJ2-5	CASSPDSTDGPYQETQYF	TGTGCCAGCTCGCCAGACTCAACCGATGGACCGTACCAAGAGACCCAGTACTTC
many	TRBV6-5	TRBD1	TRBJ2-5	CASSTTTRQGLKTQYF	TGTGCCAGCAGTACAACCACAAGACAGGGTCTAAAGACCCAGTACTTC
many	TRBV29-1	TRBD1	TRBJ2-7	CSVTGGSSYEQYF	TGCAGCGTTACAGGGGGCTCCTCCTACGAGCAGTACTTC
few	TRBV5-6	.	TRBJ2-1	CASSGPRGYNEQFF	TGTGCCAGCAGTGGGCCCCGCGGCTACAATGAGCAGTTCTTC
.	TRBV13	TRBD2	TRBJ2-7	CASSPGPSGSGYEQYF	TGTGCCAGCAGCCCTGGCCCTAGCGGGAGCGGATACGAGCAGTACTTC
few	TRBV11-2	.	TRBJ2-5	CASSLPTPQETQYF	TGTGCCAGCAGCTTACCCACCCCCCAAGAGACCCAGTACTTC
many	TRBV25-1	.	TRBJ2-7	CASGTYEQYF	TGTGCCAGCGGGACCTACGAGCAGTACTTC
.	TRBV6-2/TRBV6-3	.	TRBJ1-5	CASSYGGYQPQHF	TGTGCCAGCAGTTACGGGGGGTATCAGCCCCAGCATTTT
.	TRBV28	.	TRBJ1-2	CASSLGPTRGYTF	TGTGCCAGCAGTTTAGGGCCGACACGTGGCTACACCTTC
many	TRBV13	.	TRBJ2-5	CASSSAQVETQYF	TGTGCCAGCAGCTCCGCCCAAGTAGAGACCCAGTACTTC
few	TRBV2	TRBD1	TRBJ2-7	CASSMTGGASYEQYF	TGTGCCAGCAGTATGACAGGGGGAGCCTCCTACGAGCAGTACTTC
.	TRBV7-9	.	TRBJ1-2	CASNLGGQGTNYGYTF	TGTGCCAGCAACCTAGGTGGGCAGGGCACGAACTATGGCTACACCTTC
.	TRBV9	.	TRBJ2-3	CASSVKLGPPSTDTQYF	TGTGCCAGCAGCGTAAAGTTGGGCCCCCCCAGCACAGATACGCAGTATTTT
once	TRBV20-1	TRBD1	TRBJ1-5	CSASDREVQPQHF	TGCAGTGCTTCGGACAGGGAAGTACAGCCCCAGCATTTT
few	TRBV10-3	.	TRBJ2-7	CAISESHDSYEQYF	TGTGCCATCAGTGAGAGTCATGACTCCTACGAGCAGTACTTC
few	TRBV12-3/TRBV12-4	.	TRBJ1-5	CASSLDREKNNQPQHF	TGTGCCAGCAGTTTAGATCGGGAGAAGAACAATCAGCCCCAGCATTTT
.	TRBV12-3/TRBV12-4	TRBD2	TRBJ2-7	CASSSPGLAGIYEQYF	TGTGCCAGCAGCTCTCCAGGTCTAGCGGGAATCTACGAGCAGTACTTC
many	TRBV27	.	TRBJ1-1	CASSLFQATEAFF	TGTGCCAGCAGTTTATTCCAGGCCACTGAAGCTTTCTTT
many	TRBV7-9	.	TRBJ2-1	CASSPGLLEQFF	TGTGCCAGCAGCCCCGGACTCCTCGAGCAGTTCTTC
few	TRBV29-1	.	TRBJ2-7	CSVGRTDSYEQYF	TGCAGCGTCGGGAGGACAGACTCCTACGAGCAGTACTTC
.	TRBV28	TRBD2	TRBJ2-3	CASSGPGLAGGGATDTQYF	TGTGCCAGCAGTGGTCCCGGACTAGCGGGAGGGGGCGCAACAGATACGCAGTATTTT
many	TRBV10-3	.	TRBJ2-7	CAISSTGDSFYEQYF	TGTGCCATCAGTAGCACAGGCGACTCCTTCTACGAGCAGTACTTC
.	TRBV6-2/TRBV6-3	.	TRBJ1-2	CASSYLGPEGYTF	TGTGCCAGCAGTTACTTGGGACCCGAGGGATACACCTTC
many	TRBV4-3	.	TRBJ1-2	CASSQGVRERPGYTF	TGCGCCAGCAGCCAAGGGGTGAGGGAGAGGCCTGGCTACACCTTC
many	TRBV6-1	.	TRBJ2-7	CASSAGDYEQYF	TGTGCCAGCAGTGCGGGGGACTACGAGCAGTACTTC
few	TRBV10-1	.	TRBJ2-5	CASSEFAGRTKTQYF	TGCGCCAGCAGTGAATTTGCGGGAAGGACAAAGACCCAGTACTTC
.	TRBV20-1	TRBD1	TRBJ1-1	CSAPDRGKLAFF	TGCAGTGCCCCCGACAGGGGAAAACTTGCTTTCTTT
many	TRBV27	.	TRBJ1-1	CASSSWNTEAFF	TGTGCCAGCAGTTCCTGGAACACTGAAGCTTTCTTT
.	TRBV15	.	TRBJ2-3	CATSSPGGLNTDTQYF	TGTGCCACCAGCAGTCCAGGGGGGCTTAACACAGATACGCAGTATTTT
.	TRBV14	TRBD2	TRBJ2-7	CASSQDTTSGFHEQYF	TGTGCCAGCAGCCAAGATACCACTAGCGGGTTCCACGAGCAGTACTTC
.	TRBV13	TRBD1	TRBJ2-1	CASSTHRDRAYNEQFF	TGTGCCAGCAGCACGCACCGGGACAGGGCCTACAATGAGCAGTTCTTC
many	TRBV20-1	.	TRBJ2-4	CSAIDTTGPNIQYF	TGCAGTGCTATCGATACAACAGGGCCGAACATTCAGTACTTC